This paragraph reports one T cell receptor (beta chain). Its recognized antigen is unknown. No qualities accompany the bases; no much larger clone lies one base away. CDR3 length: 13 amino acids, cysteine to phenylalanine. The entry retains the CDR3 DNA only, 39 bases that are in frame from base 1. Per the germline V gene, SGHTA is the CDR1 and FQGNSA is the CDR2. Germline trimming amounts to 3 bases on V and 10 bases on J, with 5 as the count of junction bases outside the gene matches. These data are taken from a study of human thymus T cells (dated by TCRdb to the early 2020s). About the full investigation: The study characterized TCR alpha and beta repertoires from about 8 infant thymus samples and a few related peripheral blood samples. Donor ages ranged from roughly 6 to 250 days, and the cohort comprised six or seven male and a couple of female infants. Overall study outcomes, separate from this receptor: Both the thymic and the peripheral blood repertoires appeared to show biased V and J gene segment usage. Thymus samples yielded on average roughly 800,000 unique TCRB clonotypes, compared with some 89,000 from blood samples. The related research found that thymic TCR repertoires overlapped highly between unrelated individuals.

The thymus tissue came from surgical resects taken out during corrective cardiac surgery. In Finland, the donors were immunologically healthy infants who were having open corrective cardiac surgery for congenital heart defects. Thymocytes were released mechanically from tissue and stored at -70 °C as pellets of roughly 9.5-32 million cells. Genomic DNA was extracted from frozen cell pellets with a QIAsymphony instrument. The immunoSEQ multiplex PCR assay was used to amplify the TCRB and TCRAD loci from a standardized quantity of quality-controlled genomic DNA. The amplicons covered the V(D)J region and were long enough to include the CDR3 and to identify the V and J genes. The commercial immunoSEQ service was used to sequence amplicons on an Illumina platform. The original methods were these. Primer bias and sequencing errors were corrected using previously described methods, and TCRAD and TCRB definitions followed the IMGT database. Repertoires were analysed with immunoSEQ Analyzer 3.0 and VDJTools, covering basic statistics, V/J segment usage, diversity estimates, rarefaction and pairwise overlap. Diversity was estimated with Chao1, ChaoE, Efron-Thisted, Shannon and inverse Simpson indices, and also on datasets down-sampled to the smallest sample. Repertoire overlap used strict matching of CDR3 nucleotide sequence, V gene and J gene, with Jaccard-based multidimensional scaling clustering. As stored in TCRdb, this immuneACCESS dataset retains in-frame rearrangements with V and J assigned. A fraction of the clones does not appear; measured against another copy, unresolved V genes explain less than half of the discrepancy, and the remainder lacks a known reason. That table is the source of V, J and clone size, and D and trimming were worked out from the DNA. Present in this sample are roughly 120,000 clones, around 94% of which were seen just once. The ten most abundant clones make up 0.024% of the sample.

This TCR came from a boy younger than two with a congenital heart defect but otherwise immunologically healthy. The sequenced material came from thymus tissue. The chain joins TRBV7-2 to TRBJ2-1, with TRBD2 matching 8 junction bases. DNA sequence: TGTGCCAGCAGCTTGAGCGGGGGACGGGAGCAGTTCTTC. Its translation is CASSLSGGREQFF.